The next 25 T cell receptor beta chains were all read from a single sample in a study of regulatory T cells in long-lasting Graves disease (dated by TCRdb to about 2021). The sample's time point label is to be understood as: persistent/refractory GD, antithyroid drugs over 5 years with positive TRAb. For both TCR sequencing and RNA sequencing, RNA was extracted from PBMCs using TRIzol. Library preparation was by multiplex PCR. The sequencing machine was an Illumina HiSeq 4000. To build TCR beta libraries, CDR3 regions were amplified by Arm-PCR using iRepertoire HTBI primers. Clones were called with MiXCR by TCRdb after fastp trimmed the public reads at Q25, and only in-frame beta chains were retained. For every CDR3 protein sequence, its rows merge into one entry that carries the most common genes and DNA. In all, the sample holds some 370,000 distinct CDR3 sequences, and less than 25% of those were seen once. More than 20% of the sample is in the top ten clones.

Here the sequenced sample was peripheral blood mononuclear cells (PBMCs), taken when the disease was refractory, from a patient treated with antithyroid drugs. The receptor source for this set is a female donor with Graves disease.

Ten or more counts support this clonotype. CDR3 amino acids: CSARDLLVGRGDGYTF. As DNA, the CDR3 is TGCAGTGCTAGAGATCTTTTAGTGGGGCGCGGGGATGGCTACACCTTC. The chain carries TRBV20-1 and TRBJ1-2; D is possibly TRBD1 (5 bases). The CDR3 length is 16 residues. Trimming took 0 bases from V and 6 from J, leaving 20 bases between them. Germline CDR1 DFQATT, CDR2 SNEGSKA (reference sequence).

The chain joins TRBV10-3 to TRBJ2-5; the D gene is possibly TRBD2 (5 bases). Deletions cut 2 bases from V and 4 bases from J, with 5 bases between. The germline V gene encodes CDR1 ENHRY and CDR2 SYGVKD. This CDR3 has 12 residues. The CDR3 DNA is TGTGCCATCAGTGAGGCGGGAGAGACCCAGTACTTC. It codes for CAISEAGETQYF.

This rearrangement joins TRBV28 to TRBJ2-7; D gene ambiguous. Trimming left V 7 bases short and J 7 bases short, with 11 bases between. Germline values: CDR1 MDHEN, CDR2 SYDVKM. This CDR3 is built from 11 residues. The DNA for the CDR3 is TGTGCCAGCAAAAGCCGTTCAGAGCAGTACTTC. As protein: CASKSRSEQYF.

The chain couples TRBV20-1 to TRBJ2-7, with D possibly TRBD2 on 6 matching bases. CDR3 length: 16 residues. Trimming took 0 bases from V and 2 from J, leaving 17 bases between them. Germline assignment: CDR1 DFQATT and CDR2 SNEGSKA (reference sequence). The CDR3 sequence is CSARDPGRGLPYEQYF. The CDR3 DNA reads TGCAGTGCTAGAGATCCGGGCCGGGGGTTACCCTACGAGCAGTACTTC.

This clonotype was picked up many times. The rearrangement joins TRBV9 to TRBJ2-5; D not resolved. Trimming took off 1 base at V and 0 bases at J, with 7 bases between the two ends. CDR3 length: 14 residues. Germline CDR1 reads SGDLS; CDR2 reads YYNGEE. The CDR3 nucleotides are TGTGCCAGCAGCGTACAGGCGTACCAAGAGACCCAGTACTTC. Its translation is CASSVQAYQETQYF.

This chain links TRBV5-1 with TRBJ1-1, with TRBD1 as a possible D gene (6 bases). The CDR3 loop spans 15 amino acids. Germline loops: CDR1 SGHRS, CDR2 YFSETQ. V lost 2 bases and J lost 4, with 15 bases in between. The CDR3 DNA is TGCGCCAGCAGCTTAAAAGGGGGTGGGGGCACTGAAGCTTTCTTT. It codes for CASSLKGGGGTEAFF.

The rearrangement joins TRBV29-1 to TRBJ1-1; D perhaps matches TRBD1 (5 bases). V lost 3 bases, J lost 4 bases, and 15 bases lay in between. Germline CDR1 reads SQVTM; CDR2 reads ANQGSEA. The length of the CDR3 is 14 residues. CDR3 coding DNA: TGCAGCGTTGACTTTGGCTTCGGGGGCACTGAAGCTTTCTTT. Amino acid sequence: CSVDFGFGGTEAFF. The full variable domain, rest sourced from reference TRBV29-1 and TRBJ1-1, is SAVISQKPSRDICQRGTSLTIQCQVDSQVTMMFWYRQQPGQSLTLIATANQGSEATYESGFVIDKFPISRPNLTFSTLTVSNMSPEDSSIYLCSVDFGFGGTEAFFGQGTRLTVV.

This clonotype was counted ten times or more. The genes are TRBV6-2 or TRBV6-3 and TRBJ1-2, with 8 bases aligning to TRBD1. Germline values: CDR1 MNHEY, CDR2 SVGEGT. V was clipped by 5 bases and J by 0 bases; unmatched bases: 5. CDR3 length: 15 residues. This CDR3 reads CASSRGQDPNYGYTF. The DNA for the CDR3 is TGTGCCAGCAGTCGGGGACAGGACCCTAACTATGGCTACACCTTC.

This clonotype was counted at least ten times. The genes are TRBV29-1 and TRBJ2-5; 12 bases line up with TRBD1. The germline V gene encodes CDR1 SQVTM and CDR2 ANQGSEA. The CDR3 has 17 residues. The ends lost 5 bases at V and 4 bases at J; junction bases unmatched: 14. CDR3 loop: CSVRPGQGADLRETQYF. The CDR3 coding sequence is TGCAGCGTTCGGCCGGGACAGGGGGCTGACCTACGAGAGACCCAGTACTTC.

This clonotype was detected ten times or more. The rearrangement joins TRBV12-3 or TRBV12-4 to TRBJ2-5, with D maybe TRBD1 (5 bases). V shed 5 bases and J shed 12 bases, with 10 bases lying between them. The length of the CDR3 is 10 residues. In DNA, the CDR3 is TGTGCCAGCAGTCTACAGGATAAGTACTTC. This gives the protein CASSLQDKYF.

This clonotype was seen ten or more times. The chain links TRBV2 to TRBJ1-2, with a weak D call TRBD1 (5 bases). Per germline, CDR1 SNHLY and CDR2 FYNNEI. The V gene lost 3 bases and the J gene lost 1 base, with 12 bases spanning the gap. The CDR3 is 15 amino acids. The CDR3 DNA reads TGTGCCAGCAGTGATCGCTCGGGGGTTAACTATGGCTACACCTTC. This encodes CASSDRSGVNYGYTF.

This clonotype was detected ten times or more. This rearrangement joins TRBV7-8 to TRBJ2-7; D might be TRBD2 (6 bases). This CDR3 is 16 amino acids long. The germline V gene has CDR1 SGHVS and CDR2 FQNEAQ. Trimming pared 8 bases from V and 2 bases from J, leaving 22 bases between. CDR3 bases: TGTGCCAGCTCGCTGAACCCCGAAGGGACTCCCTACGAGCAGTACTTC. It translates to CASSLNPEGTPYEQYF.

This clonotype showed up many times. The chain employs TRBV6-2 or TRBV6-3 and TRBJ1-5, with no clear D. V was pared by 8 bases and J by 6 bases, with 23 bases between. The length of the CDR3 is 16 residues. The germline V gene encodes CDR1 MNHEY and CDR2 SVGEGT. CDR3 residues: CASQKLGLTGVQPQHF. In DNA, the CDR3 is TGTGCCAGCCAAAAGCTCGGACTGACTGGAGTTCAGCCCCAGCATTTT.

The sample holds a few counts of this clonotype. The CDR3, as DNA: TGCGCCAGCTCTTCAGGGGGGAGTCAGCCCCAGCATTTT. Amino acids: CASSSGGSQPQHF. The V gene is TRBV10-1, the J gene TRBJ1-5; 7 nucleotides line up with TRBD1. Germline assignment: CDR1 WNHNN and CDR2 SYGVQD (reference sequence). V shed 8 bases, J shed 6 bases, and the junction held 7 bases outside the gene matches. The CDR3 loop spans 13 amino acids.

This clonotype was seen a handful of times. The V call is TRBV19, the J call TRBJ2-5; no clear D. The germline CDR1 and CDR2 sequences are LNHDA and SQIVND (reference sequence). The CDR3 consists of 14 residues. Trimming cost V 3 bases and J 1 base, with 9 bases left between them. The CDR3 DNA sequence: TGTGCCAGTAGTATCATTGGCGGCCAAGAGACCCAGTACTTC. This codes for CASSIIGGQETQYF. Full variable domain (remainder filled in from reference TRBV19 and TRBJ2-5): DGGITQSPKYLFRKEGQNVTLSCEQNLNHDAMYWYRQDPGQGLRLIYYSQIVNDFQKGDIAEGYSVSREKKESFPLTVTSAQKNPTAFYLCASSIIGGQETQYFGPGTRLLVL.

V and J are TRBV5-4 and TRBJ1-1; the D gene is possibly TRBD1 (6 bases). This CDR3 is 15 amino acids long. Deletions cut 4 bases from V and 6 bases from J, with 19 bases between. CDR1 is SGHNT, CDR2 YYREEE, per germline (reference sequence). The CDR3 sequence: CASSGGGATLSEAFF. The CDR3 bases are TGTGCCAGCAGCGGTGGGGGGGCTACCCTCTCTGAAGCTTTCTTT.

This clonotype was seen more than once but under ten times. The chain carries TRBV4-3 and TRBJ1-4; D perhaps matches TRBD1 (5 bases). V shed 0 bases and J shed 8 bases, with 19 bases lying between them. CDR1 and CDR2 from the germline V gene are LGHNA and YSLEER. The CDR3 runs to 17 residues. CDR3 DNA: TGCGCCAGCAGCCAAGATCTGGGAGGGGTGGGACCCGAAAAACTGTTTTTT. Translated: CASSQDLGGVGPEKLFF.

The gene calls are TRBV7-3 and TRBJ2-2, with 9 bases matching TRBD2. This CDR3 is 15 amino acids long. Trimming cost V 5 bases and J 6 bases; bases outside gene matches: 7. CDR1 SGHTA and CDR2 FQGTGA come from the germline V gene. CDR3 sequence (DNA): TGTGCCAGCAGCCAAAGCGCTAGCGGGGCCGGGGAGCTGTTTTTT. This codes for CASSQSASGAGELFF.

The chain employs TRBV30 and TRBJ1-1; D unclear. Between the trimmed V and J ends, which lost 0 bases and 1 base, there was a span of 12 bases. The CDR3 runs to 15 residues. The germline gives CDR1 GTSNPN, CDR2 SVGIG (reference sequence). The CDR3 region is CAWSVAVGWNTEAFF. CDR3 bases: TGTGCCTGGAGTGTTGCTGTGGGTTGGAACACTGAAGCTTTCTTT.

The chain recombines TRBV20-1 with TRBJ1-1; D call uncertain. Trimming shortened V by 3 bases and J by 1 base, and 9 bases separated the two germline ends. Germline loops: CDR1 DFQATT, CDR2 SNEGSKA (reference sequence). The CDR3 spans 13 residues. CDR3 amino acids: CSASRTENTEAFF. As DNA, the CDR3 is TGCAGTGCTAGCAGAACCGAGAACACTGAAGCTTTCTTT.

This rearrangement joins TRBV6-1 to TRBJ1-5, with 11 bases that match TRBD1. V lost 6 bases to trimming and J lost 6 bases; unmatched junction nucleotides: 4. The germline V gene has CDR1 MNHNS and CDR2 SASEGT. CDR3 size: 14 residues. CDR3 in DNA: TGTGCCAGCAGCAGGACAGGGGGCGTTCAGCCCCAGCATTTT. It codes for CASSRTGGVQPQHF.

This clonotype has ten or more counts. The chain joins TRBV6-1 to TRBJ1-5, with D possibly TRBD1 on 5 matching bases. The CDR3 is 12 residues long. Germline V gene sequence: CDR1 MNHNS, CDR2 SASEGT. The ends were cut back, 5 bases at V and 4 bases at J, with 6 bases in the middle. Here the CDR3 reads CASSRQNQPQHF. The CDR3 region has the DNA TGTGCCAGCAGTCGACAGAATCAGCCCCAGCATTTT.

The chain links TRBV13 to TRBJ2-4, with 8 bases aligning to TRBD1. Germline V gene lookup returns CDR1 PRHDT and CDR2 FYEKMQ (reference sequence). CDR3 length equals 13 residues. V lost 5 bases and J lost 6; bases outside the gene matches: 3. CDR3 sequence (DNA): TGTGCCAGCAGCCAGGACAGGGCAAACATTCAGTACTTC. It specifies CASSQDRANIQYF.

Many counts were recorded for this clonotype. V is TRBV30 and J is TRBJ1-2; D gene ambiguous. This CDR3 has 13 residues. CDR1 and CDR2 (germline): GTSNPN, SVGIG (reference sequence). Trimming took off 4 bases at V and 8 bases at J, with 17 bases between the two ends. CDR3 residues: CAWIQSRPGGYTF. The CDR3 DNA reads as TGTGCCTGGATTCAGTCCCGTCCGGGAGGCTACACCTTC.

To note about this clonotype: This sequence may be a read error, since a much larger clone differs from it by one base. The chain combines TRBV10-3 with TRBJ2-7; possibly TRBD1 or TRBD2 for D (5 bases each). This CDR3 region has 12 residues. V lost 7 bases, J lost 6 bases, and 13 bases lay in between. Germline values: CDR1 ENHRY, CDR2 SYGVKD. CDR3 residues: CAIIPGAAEQYF. DNA for the CDR3: TGTGCCATCATCCCCGGGGCCGCCGAGCAGTACTTC.